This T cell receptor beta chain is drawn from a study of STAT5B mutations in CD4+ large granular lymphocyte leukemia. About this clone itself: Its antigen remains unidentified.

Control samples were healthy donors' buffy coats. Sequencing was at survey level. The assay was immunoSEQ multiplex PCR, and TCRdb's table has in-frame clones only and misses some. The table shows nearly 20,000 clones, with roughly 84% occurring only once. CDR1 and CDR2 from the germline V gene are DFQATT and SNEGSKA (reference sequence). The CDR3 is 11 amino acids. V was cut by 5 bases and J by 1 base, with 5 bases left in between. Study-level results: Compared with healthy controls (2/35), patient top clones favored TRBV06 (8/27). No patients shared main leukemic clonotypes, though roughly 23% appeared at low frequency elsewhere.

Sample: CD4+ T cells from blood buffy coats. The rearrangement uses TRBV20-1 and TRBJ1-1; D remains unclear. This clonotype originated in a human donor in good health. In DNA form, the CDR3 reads TGCAGTGCTTGGGCGAACACTGAAGCTTTCTTT. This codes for CSAWANTEAFF.